The clone carrying this TCR beta chain was counted many times. The antigen is unknown. TCRdb redid the calling of the RT-PCR reads with MiXCR, one entry per CDR3 protein. The table lists about half a million distinct CDR3 sequences, approximately 9.9% of them singletons, with less than 15% in the top ten. This entry comes from a study of response to subunit inactivated influenza vaccine. Findings of the study overall: Authors suggested each seasonal influenza vaccination recruits few new T cells.

Trimming took off 2 bases at V and 6 bases at J, with 6 bases between the two ends. Germline V gene lookup returns CDR1 SQVTM and CDR2 ANQGSEA. CDR3 length: 11 residues. This receptor was identified in a man between 50 and 59 years old who received an inactivated influenza vaccine. The source was PBMCs from blood, collected about 6 weeks after vaccination. This chain uses TRBV29-1 with TRBJ2-3; TRBD1 might be the D (5 bases). The DNA of the CDR3 is TGCAGCGTTGAATCAGGGGATACGCAGTATTTT. Translated: CSVESGDTQYF.